Listed below are T cell receptor beta chains from one sample, sequenced in a study of Graves' ophthalmopathy and Graves' hyperthyroidism. TCRdb redid the calling of the multiplex PCR reads with MiXCR, one entry per CDR3 protein. The data show 200,000 to 250,000 distinct CDR3 sequences, about a fifth seen once. Input material: peripheral blood. The receptors stem from a woman in her 50s with Graves' ophthalmopathy. CDR3s include the opening cysteine and the closing phenylalanine or tryptophan. The D gene is left open where the match is weak. Not all rows give a size; the values are once, few, many and, for expanded clones, a class.

j_gene: TRBJ1-2; len: 13; v_gene: TRBV6-2/TRBV6-3; d_gene: .; abundance: .; CDR3nt: TGTGCCAGCAGAACCGGCGCGTCGGATGGCTACACCTTC; CDR3aa: CASRTGASDGYTF
j_gene: TRBJ1-2; len: 14; v_gene: TRBV4-1; d_gene: .; abundance: few; CDR3nt: TGCGCCAGCAGCGAAGATAGTGGACTCTATGGCTACACCTTC; CDR3aa: CASSEDSGLYGYTF
j_gene: TRBJ2-7; len: 13; v_gene: TRBV9; d_gene: TRBD1; abundance: many; CDR3nt: TGTGCCAGCAGCGTAGGAGGGGGCCACGAGCAGTACTTC; CDR3aa: CASSVGGGHEQYF
j_gene: TRBJ2-5; len: 15; v_gene: TRBV24-1; d_gene: TRBD1; abundance: .; CDR3nt: TGTGCCACCAGTGATTTCGGACAGGGGGAAGAGACCCAGTACTTC; CDR3aa: CATSDFGQGEETQYF
j_gene: TRBJ2-6; len: 15; v_gene: TRBV28; d_gene: .; abundance: .; CDR3nt: TGTGCCAGCAGTCTCCCTCGGGCTGGGGCCAACGTCCTGACTTTC; CDR3aa: CASSLPRAGANVLTF
j_gene: TRBJ1-3; len: 14; v_gene: TRBV20-1; d_gene: .; abundance: .; CDR3nt: TGCAGTGCCAGGCCCCCCGGCTCTGGAAACACCATATATTTT; CDR3aa: CSARPPGSGNTIYF
j_gene: TRBJ1-2; len: 14; v_gene: TRBV6-5; d_gene: .; abundance: many; CDR3nt: TGTGCCAGCAGTTACGAGGGGTACAACTATGGCTACACCTTC; CDR3aa: CASSYEGYNYGYTF
j_gene: TRBJ1-2; len: 13; v_gene: TRBV9; d_gene: .; abundance: .; CDR3nt: TGTGCCAGCAGCGTAGCTTATGGCTATGGCTACACCTTC; CDR3aa: CASSVAYGYGYTF
j_gene: TRBJ2-7; len: 13; v_gene: TRBV7-2; d_gene: .; abundance: many; CDR3nt: TGTGCCAGCAGCCCCGCCGGACCCTACGAGCAGTACTTC; CDR3aa: CASSPAGPYEQYF
j_gene: TRBJ2-7; len: 17; v_gene: TRBV9; d_gene: TRBD1; abundance: many; CDR3nt: TGTGCCAGCAGCGTGGGGGCCGGGACAGGGATACAGTACGAGCAGTACTTC; CDR3aa: CASSVGAGTGIQYEQYF
j_gene: TRBJ1-4; len: 16; v_gene: TRBV6-4; d_gene: TRBD1; abundance: many; CDR3nt: TGTGCCAGCAGTCACCGACAGGGGGCGTTGAATGAAAAACTGTTTTTT; CDR3aa: CASSHRQGALNEKLFF
j_gene: TRBJ1-1; len: 15; v_gene: TRBV6-1; d_gene: .; abundance: many; CDR3nt: TGTGCCAGCAGTGAAGACATCCTGGGGGTAACTGAAGCTTTCTTT; CDR3aa: CASSEDILGVTEAFF
j_gene: TRBJ2-7; len: 18; v_gene: TRBV11-2; d_gene: .; abundance: few; CDR3nt: TGTGCCAGCAGCTTAGATTTTAGACAATTGCAAATTTCCTACGAGCAGTACTTC; CDR3aa: CASSLDFRQLQISYEQYF
j_gene: TRBJ2-5; len: 12; v_gene: TRBV7-9; d_gene: .; abundance: many; CDR3nt: TGTGCCAGCAGCTTAAAACAAGAGACCCAGTACTTC; CDR3aa: CASSLKQETQYF
j_gene: TRBJ2-7; len: 14; v_gene: TRBV24-1; d_gene: .; abundance: many; CDR3nt: TGTGCCACCAGTCAGACTGGGGGGAAATACGAGCAGTACTTC; CDR3aa: CATSQTGGKYEQYF
j_gene: TRBJ2-7; len: 13; v_gene: TRBV20-1; d_gene: .; abundance: many; CDR3nt: TGCAGTGCTAGAAACGGACTTAACTACGAGCAGTACTTC; CDR3aa: CSARNGLNYEQYF
j_gene: TRBJ2-7; len: 15; v_gene: TRBV27; d_gene: TRBD1; abundance: many; CDR3nt: TGTGCCAGCAGTTTAAATCCCCAGGGGGCAGGAGAGCAGTACTTC; CDR3aa: CASSLNPQGAGEQYF